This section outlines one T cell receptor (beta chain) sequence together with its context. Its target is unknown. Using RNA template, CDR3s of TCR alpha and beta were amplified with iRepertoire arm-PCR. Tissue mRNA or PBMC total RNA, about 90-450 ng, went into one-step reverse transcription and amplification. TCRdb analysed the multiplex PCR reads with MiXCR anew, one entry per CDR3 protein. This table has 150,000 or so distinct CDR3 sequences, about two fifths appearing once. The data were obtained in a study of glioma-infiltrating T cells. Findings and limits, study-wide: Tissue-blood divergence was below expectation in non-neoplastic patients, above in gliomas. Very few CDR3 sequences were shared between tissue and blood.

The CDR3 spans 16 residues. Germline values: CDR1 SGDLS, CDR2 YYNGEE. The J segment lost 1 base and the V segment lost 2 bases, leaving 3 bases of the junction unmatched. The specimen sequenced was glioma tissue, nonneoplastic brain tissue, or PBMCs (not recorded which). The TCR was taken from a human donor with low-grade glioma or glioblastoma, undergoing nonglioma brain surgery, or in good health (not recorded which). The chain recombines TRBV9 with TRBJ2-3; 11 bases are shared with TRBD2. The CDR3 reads CASSVFSGGGTDTQYF. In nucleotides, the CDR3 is TGTGCCAGCAGCGTCTTTAGCGGGGGGGGCACAGATACGCAGTATTTT.